The text below deals with one TCR beta chain. As yet, its antigen is unknown. The time point is: newly diagnosed GD, antithyroid drugs for less than 3 months. Extracted RNA from PBMCs served as the source of the TCR library. The patients were enrolled through endocrinology in Xi'an, China. The sample belongs to a study of regulatory T cells in long-lasting Graves disease. Study findings and constraints: Graves' patients with persistent disease showed TCR diversity lower than patients newly diagnosed. TRBV28 was favored in persistent disease, as were TRBJ1-2 and TRBJ2-5.

Combining iRepertoire HTBI primers with Arm-PCR of CDR3 regions, the authors built TCR beta libraries. MiXCR, applied by TCRdb to the multiplex PCR reads, yields one record per CDR3 protein. Here the sample spans approximately 350,000 distinct CDR3 sequences, about 17% being singletons. The V end lost 3 bases, the J end lost 8 bases, and 10 bases lay between the germline ends. The germline V gene encodes CDR1 LNHDA and CDR2 SQIVND (reference sequence). CDR3 length: 12 residues. The data also belong to a second study, concerning T cells in Graves' hyperthyroidism and ophthalmopathy. In that study: Clinical symptoms, serum thyroxine and TRAb, thyroid ultrasound and orbital computed tomography together formed the diagnostic basis.

This clonotype originated in a woman aged 18-29 years with Graves disease. The starting material was peripheral blood mononuclear cells (PBMCs), obtained at new diagnosis, from a patient treated with antithyroid drugs. The genes are TRBV19 and TRBJ1-2, with unresolved D. CDR3 sequence: CASSMRGYGYTF. In DNA, the CDR3 is TGTGCCAGTAGTATGCGAGGGTACGGCTACACCTTC.